This TCR beta chain was observed in a study of blood T cell repertoires in COVID-19. Background on the study: The United States, Italy and Spain provided the acute and convalescent COVID-19 samples. T cells, B-cell-depleted T cells, or PBMCs supplied cDNA or gDNA.

Germline assignment: CDR1 LGHNA and CDR2 YSLEER. Trimming removed 3 bases from V and 7 bases from J; junction bases left unmatched: 6. CDR3 length equals 15 residues. In the original processing: How many nucleated cells were present was estimated from reference gene primer amplification. Only in-frame clones appear in the TCRdb table, and some are missing; sequencing was by immunoSEQ multiplex PCR. The DNA gave D and trimming, while V, J and clone size come from that table. The data contain 400,000 to 450,000 clones, around nine tenths of them seen just once; the ten biggest clones take up roughly 1.4%. Seattle patients were enrolled while actively infected and followed longitudinally.

The chain has TRBV4-3 and TRBJ2-4; TRBD1 agrees at 10 bases. The TCR originated in a woman aged 40 to 49 with COVID-19, enrolled during active disease. The specimen was peripheral blood. This CDR3 reads CASSQVTGGWNIQYF. Written as DNA, the CDR3 is TGCGCCAGCAGCCAGGTGACAGGGGGCTGGAACATTCAGTACTTC.